A single sample gave rise to the 24 T cell receptor beta chains below, sequenced in a study of blood T cell repertoires in COVID-19. Here immunoSEQ multiplex PCR was the method, and the copy in TCRdb shows in-frame clones only, minus some. The data contain over 200,000 clones, 87% of them singletons. Source material: PBMCs or T cells enriched from blood (not recorded which). The receptors were sampled from a man under 40 who had recovered from COVID-19.

This rearrangement joins TRBV7-3 to TRBJ1-2; 8 positions match TRBD1. V shed 5 bases, J shed 5 bases, and the junction held 7 bases outside the gene matches. The CDR3 loop spans 14 amino acids. Germline values: CDR1 SGHTA, CDR2 FQGTGA. DNA for the CDR3: TGTGCCAGCAGCCGGGCAGGGGGCGCTTATGGCTACACCTTC. Protein sequence: CASSRAGGAYGYTF. The complete variable domain, with remaining parts taken from reference TRBV7-3 and TRBJ1-2, reads GAGVSQTPSNKVTEKGKYVELRCDPISGHTALYWYRQSLGQGPEFLIYFQGTGAADDSGLPNDRFFAVRPEGSVSTLKIQRTERGDSAVYLCASSRAGGAYGYTFGSGTRLTVV.

V and J are TRBV5-1 and TRBJ1-4, with D perhaps TRBD1 (6 bases). Germline values: CDR1 SGHRS, CDR2 YFSETQ. This CDR3 is built from 17 residues. Trimming removed 3 bases at V and 6 bases at J, with 21 bases between. The CDR3 region is CASSSGARDTRYEKLFF. The DNA for the CDR3 is TGCGCCAGCAGCTCCGGAGCCCGGGACACACGGTATGAAAAACTGTTTTTT. Based on the CDR3 plus reference TRBV5-1 and TRBJ1-4, the full variable domain is KAGVTQTPRYLIKTRGQQVTLSCSPISGHRSVSWYQQTPGQGLQFLFEYFSETQRNKGNFPGRFSGRQFSNSRSEMNVSTLELGDSALYLCASSSGARDTRYEKLFFGSGTQLSVL.

The chain joins TRBV28 to TRBJ2-5; 7 nucleotides match TRBD2. The length of the CDR3 is 13 residues. Germline CDR1 MDHEN, CDR2 SYDVKM. V dropped 9 bases and J dropped 5; count of bases not matched to a gene: 9. The chain's CDR3 is CASRKTSLETQYF. CDR3 bases: TGTGCCAGTAGAAAGACTAGCTTGGAGACCCAGTACTTC.

The V and J genes are TRBV28 and TRBJ2-4, with unresolved D. V was clipped by 8 bases and J by 4 bases, with 12 bases between them. Germline values: CDR1 MDHEN, CDR2 SYDVKM. The CDR3 has 13 amino acids. CDR3 sequence: CASCEDPKNIQYF. In DNA form, the CDR3 reads TGTGCCAGCTGCGAAGATCCGAAAAACATTCAGTACTTC.

The genes are TRBV4-1 and TRBJ1-4, with 7 bases aligning to TRBD1. With 0 bases clipped from V and 8 bases from J, the junction kept 9 bases outside the gene matches. Germline V gene lookup returns CDR1 MGHRA and CDR2 YSYEKL. The CDR3 consists of 16 residues. The CDR3 sequence is CASSQDRQGVREKLFF. CDR3 DNA sequence: TGCGCCAGCAGCCAAGACCGACAGGGTGTAAGGGAAAAACTGTTTTTT.

The gene calls are TRBV9 and TRBJ1-3; no firm D call. Germline CDR1 SGDLS, CDR2 YYNGEE. Trimming took 0 bases from V and 4 from J, leaving 14 bases between them. CDR3 length equals 16 residues. The DNA of the CDR3 is TGTGCCAGCAGCGTAGAATTCAGGAACAAGGGAAACACCATATATTTT. Its translation: CASSVEFRNKGNTIYF.

The V call is TRBV11-3, the J call TRBJ2-5, with 10 bases fitting TRBD1. Germline V gene data show CDR1 as SGHNT and CDR2 as YENEEA. This CDR3 is 15 amino acids long. Trimming cost V 5 bases and J 5 bases; bases outside gene matches: 8. CDR3 residues: CASSPGTGARETQYF. DNA of the CDR3: TGTGCCAGCAGCCCTGGGACAGGGGCTAGGGAGACCCAGTACTTC.

The V call is TRBV3-1 (or the pseudogene TRBV3-2), the J call TRBJ2-1, with 7 bases aligning to TRBD1. Germline trimming cut 2 bases from V and 8 bases from J; bases unmatched to any gene: 9. CDR3 length: 15 residues. Germline V CDR1 and CDR2: LGHDT, YNNKEL (reference sequence). The DNA of the CDR3 is TGTGCCAGCAGCCAAACAGGGGCGTCACGGGATGAGCAGTTCTTC. Translating gives CASSQTGASRDEQFF.

The chain carries TRBV6-4 and TRBJ2-1, with 7 positions matching TRBD2. V gave up 4 bases and J gave up 6 bases; unmatched junction bases: 9. This CDR3 is 15 amino acids long. Germline V lookup: CDR1 MRHNA, CDR2 SNTAGT. The CDR3 loop is CASSATGTNINEQFF. In DNA form, the CDR3 reads TGTGCCAGCAGTGCGACCGGGACTAACATCAATGAGCAGTTCTTC.

V gene TRBV23-1 combines with J gene TRBJ1-5; a weak D match, TRBD1 (5 bases). Being an ORF, TRBV23-1 has a function that is uncertain. The V end lost 0 bases, the J end lost 4 bases, and 13 bases lay between the germline ends. The CDR3 extends over 16 amino acids. This chain's CDR3 is CASSQSRVGGNQPQHF. CDR3 bases: TGCGCCAGCAGTCAATCGAGAGTCGGGGGGAATCAGCCCCAGCATTTT.

The V and J genes are TRBV2 and TRBJ1-5; D gene unclear. The germline gives CDR1 SNHLY, CDR2 FYNNEI. With 8 bases removed from V and 4 bases from J, the gap between germline ends came to 12 bases. This CDR3 is 13 amino acids long. CDR3 residues: CASGRRENQPQHF. CDR3 sequence (DNA): TGTGCCAGCGGACGGCGGGAGAATCAGCCCCAGCATTTT.

The chain couples TRBV6-5 to TRBJ2-3; D perhaps matches TRBD2 (6 bases). The CDR3 has 13 residues. V was cut by 6 bases and J by 1 base, with 8 bases left in between. The V gene's germline CDR1 is MNHEY and CDR2 SVGAGI. The CDR3: CASRLAGTDTQYF. In DNA, the CDR3 is TGTGCCAGCAGATTAGCGGGCACAGATACGCAGTATTTT.

The chain has TRBV19 and TRBJ1-1; maybe TRBD1 (5 bases). V lost 1 base to trimming and J lost 3 bases, with 9 bases between them. There are 14 residues in the CDR3. Germline CDR1 and CDR2: LNHDA and SQIVND (reference sequence). CDR3 sequence reads: CASSIGWGDTEAFF. The DNA for the CDR3 is TGTGCCAGTAGTATAGGATGGGGGGACACTGAAGCTTTCTTT.

This clone came up a few times. The chain joins TRBV4-2 to TRBJ2-3; the match to TRBD2 covers 9 bases. Germline lookup yields CDR1 LGHNA and CDR2 YNFKEQ. V lost 0 bases and J lost 4; bases outside the gene matches: 5. The CDR3 contains 16 residues. The CDR3 DNA is TGTGCCAGCAGCCAAGAGCGGGAGGGCGGCCCAGATACGCAGTATTTT. It codes for CASSQEREGGPDTQYF.

The rearrangement uses TRBV5-1 and TRBJ2-2; D is possibly TRBD1 (6 bases). Trimming pared 4 bases from V and 6 bases from J, leaving 16 bases between. CDR3 size: 15 residues. Germline CDR1 SGHRS, CDR2 YFSETQ. CDR3 sequence reads: CASSEGVSAAGELFF. The DNA for the CDR3 is TGCGCCAGCAGCGAGGGGGTTAGTGCCGCCGGGGAGCTGTTTTTT. The variable domain in full, completed from reference TRBV5-1 and TRBJ2-2, reads KAGVTQTPRYLIKTRGQQVTLSCSPISGHRSVSWYQQTPGQGLQFLFEYFSETQRNKGNFPGRFSGRQFSNSRSEMNVSTLELGDSALYLCASSEGVSAAGELFFGEGSRLTVL.

The CDR3: CASSSTNRVYGYTF. The CDR3 DNA reads TGTGCCAGCAGCTCTACGAACAGGGTATATGGCTACACCTTC. The chain uses TRBV5-4 and TRBJ1-2, with D maybe TRBD1 (6 bases). The CDR3 covers 14 residues. Germline assignment: CDR1 SGHNT and CDR2 YYREEE (reference sequence). V lost 3 bases and J lost 5, with 14 bases in between. The variable domain in full, completed from reference TRBV5-4 and TRBJ1-2, reads ETGVTQSPTHLIKTRGQQVTLRCSSQSGHNTVSWYQQALGQGPQFIFQYYREEENGRGNFPPRFSGLQFPNYSSELNVNALELDDSALYLCASSSTNRVYGYTFGSGTRLTVV.

This clone has just one count. The chain recombines TRBV9 with TRBJ1-3; 7 nucleotides agree with TRBD1. This CDR3 has 16 residues. J lost 4 bases, V lost 2 bases, and 9 bases had no gene match. CDR1 SGDLS and CDR2 YYNGEE come from the germline V gene. The CDR3 region has the DNA TGTGCCAGCAGCGTTTACGGGACAGAGAAAGGAAACACCATATATTTT. It codes for CASSVYGTEKGNTIYF.

DNA for the CDR3: TGTGCCAGCACCAAGGGCTGGGAGTATAATTCACCCCTCCACTTT. Its protein product is CASTKGWEYNSPLHF. This chain joins TRBV27 and TRBJ1-6; D ambiguous. This CDR3 has 15 residues. Looked up from germline, CDR1 is MNHEY and CDR2 is SMNVEV (reference sequence). V was cut by 7 bases and J by 4 bases, with 14 bases left in between.

The chain uses TRBV6-5 and TRBJ1-6; 7 nucleotides line up with TRBD1. After removal of 8 bases from V and 6 bases from J, the junction contained 4 bases not matched to a gene. Germline V gives CDR1 MNHEY, CDR2 SVGAGI. The CDR3 is made up of 13 amino acids. CDR3 in amino acids: CASQGQFNSPLHF. The DNA for the CDR3 is TGTGCCAGCCAGGGACAGTTTAATTCACCCCTCCACTTT.

The gene calls are TRBV12-3 or TRBV12-4 and TRBJ2-1, with 8 bases matching TRBD2. The CDR3 has 13 residues. V was clipped by 5 bases and J by 6 bases; unmatched bases: 3. This CDR3 reads CASSRLASNEQFF. The CDR3 nucleotides are TGTGCCAGCAGTAGACTAGCGTCCAATGAGCAGTTCTTC.

The chain carries TRBV4-3 and TRBJ1-4, with D maybe TRBD1 (5 bases). From germline, CDR1 is LGHNA and CDR2 YSLEER. This CDR3 has 16 amino acids. Trimming pared 0 bases from V and 8 bases from J, leaving 16 bases between. The CDR3 loop reads CASSQDPSGLGEKLFF. The DNA of the CDR3 is TGCGCCAGCAGCCAAGATCCATCAGGGTTAGGGGAAAAACTGTTTTTT.

The chain is built from TRBV29-1 and TRBJ1-2, with D perhaps TRBD1 (6 bases). V dropped 3 bases and J dropped 2 bases, with 13 bases sitting between them. The CDR3 runs to 14 residues. Per germline, CDR1 SQVTM and CDR2 ANQGSEA. The CDR3 loop is CSVDAQGTNYGYTF. CDR3 coding DNA: TGCAGCGTTGATGCACAGGGCACGAACTATGGCTACACCTTC.

The chain is built from TRBV19 and TRBJ2-4, with a tentative D call TRBD1 (6 bases). The CDR3 length is 18 residues. V was clipped by 3 bases and J by 0 bases, with 18 bases between them. Germline V gives CDR1 LNHDA, CDR2 SQIVND (reference sequence). CDR3 sequence: CASSIEGVGVLAKNIQYF. CDR3 nucleotides: TGTGCCAGTAGTATTGAGGGGGTGGGAGTCTTAGCCAAAAACATTCAGTACTTC.

The rearrangement uses TRBV30 and TRBJ1-4, with 11 bases fitting TRBD1. The V and J ends lost 8 bases and 7 bases, in that order; junction bases with no gene match: 6. This CDR3 has 13 residues. Germline V lookup: CDR1 GTSNPN, CDR2 SVGIG (reference sequence). CDR3 DNA: TGTGCCCTCTCCGGGACAGGGGGTGAAAAACTGTTTTTT. It is translated as CALSGTGGEKLFF.